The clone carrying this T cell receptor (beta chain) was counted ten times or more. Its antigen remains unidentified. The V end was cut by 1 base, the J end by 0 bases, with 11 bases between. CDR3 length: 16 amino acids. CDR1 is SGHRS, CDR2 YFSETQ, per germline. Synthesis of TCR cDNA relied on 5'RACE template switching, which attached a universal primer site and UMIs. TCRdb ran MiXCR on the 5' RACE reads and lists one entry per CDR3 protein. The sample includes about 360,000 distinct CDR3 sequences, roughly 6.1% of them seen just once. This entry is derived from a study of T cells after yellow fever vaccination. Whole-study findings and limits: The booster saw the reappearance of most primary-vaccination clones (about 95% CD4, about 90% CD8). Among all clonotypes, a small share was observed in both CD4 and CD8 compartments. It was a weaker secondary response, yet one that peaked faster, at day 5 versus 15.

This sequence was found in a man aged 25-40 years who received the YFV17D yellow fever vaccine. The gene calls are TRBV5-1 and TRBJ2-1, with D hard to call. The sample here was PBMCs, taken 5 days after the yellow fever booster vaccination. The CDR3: CASSLSGLSSYNEQFF. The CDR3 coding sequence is TGCGCCAGCAGCTTGTCCGGGCTAAGCTCCTACAATGAGCAGTTCTTC.